This T cell receptor beta chain appears in the sequencing data of a study of T cell repertoires in cytomegalovirus infection. Across the study: Evidence of both CMV infection and a matching HLA type came from public TCR beta signatures. General observations from the study: Frequencies of public TCR beta families were cumulated, and this identified carriers of CMV plus the relevant HLA. Within the response measured ex vivo, HLA-C-restricted CMV-specific TCR beta clonotypes were dominant.

TCRdb independently ran MiXCR on the reads; one entry per CDR3 protein. The sample lists about 210,000 distinct CDR3 sequences, roughly 6.5% occurring once. The V gene lost 0 bases and the J gene lost 2 bases, with 7 bases spanning the gap. Germline V gene lookup returns CDR1 LGHDT and CDR2 YNNKEL (reference sequence). There are 14 residues in the CDR3. This clonotype was counted only a few times. Its antigen is unknown. The material sequenced was PBMCs. This chain links TRBV3-1 with TRBJ1-1, with D unresolved. The origin of this receptor is a human donor in good health (CMV status not recorded). Some clones in this sample may be carry-over from other donors' samples. The CDR3 DNA follows: TGTGCCAGCAGCCAAGACAACGGAAACACTGAAGCTTTCTTT. Its translation is CASSQDNGNTEAFF.